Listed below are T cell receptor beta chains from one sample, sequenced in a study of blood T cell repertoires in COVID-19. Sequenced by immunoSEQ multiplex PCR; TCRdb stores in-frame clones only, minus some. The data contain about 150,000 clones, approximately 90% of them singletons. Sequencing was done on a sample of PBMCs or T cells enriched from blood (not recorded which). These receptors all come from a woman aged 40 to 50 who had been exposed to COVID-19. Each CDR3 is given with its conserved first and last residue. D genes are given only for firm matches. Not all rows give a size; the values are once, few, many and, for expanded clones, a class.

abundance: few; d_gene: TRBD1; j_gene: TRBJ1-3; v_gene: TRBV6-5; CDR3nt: TGTGCCAGCACGGACAGGACGATCTCTGGAAACACCATATATTTT; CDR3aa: CASTDRTISGNTIYF
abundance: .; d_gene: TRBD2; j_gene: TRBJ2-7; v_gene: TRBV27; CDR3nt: TGTGCCAGCAGTTATCTAGCGGGAGCCTACGAGCAGTACTTC; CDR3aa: CASSYLAGAYEQYF
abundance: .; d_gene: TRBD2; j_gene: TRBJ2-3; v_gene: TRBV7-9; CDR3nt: TGTGCCAGCAGCCCGGGGGGGGATACGCAGTATTTT; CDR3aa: CASSPGGDTQYF
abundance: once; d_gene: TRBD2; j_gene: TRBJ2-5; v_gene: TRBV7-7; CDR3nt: TGTGCCAGCAGCCCTAGCGGGGGAATAGAGACCCAGTACTTC; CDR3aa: CASSPSGGIETQYF
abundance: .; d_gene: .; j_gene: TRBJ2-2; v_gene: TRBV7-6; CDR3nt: TGTGCCAGCAGTCCACAGGGAAGGACTGCCGGGGAGCTGTTTTTT; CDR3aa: CASSPQGRTAGELFF
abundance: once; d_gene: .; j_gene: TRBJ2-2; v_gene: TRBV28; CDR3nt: TGTGCCAGCAGTTTAGGTTCTCTTGCCGCGGGGGAGCTGTTTTTT; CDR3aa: CASSLGSLAAGELFF
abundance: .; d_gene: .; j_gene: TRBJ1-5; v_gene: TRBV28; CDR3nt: TGTGCCAGCAGAACAGGGAACTATCAGCCCCAGCATTTT; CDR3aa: CASRTGNYQPQHF
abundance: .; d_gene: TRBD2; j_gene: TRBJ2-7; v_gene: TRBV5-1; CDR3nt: TGCGCCAGCAGCACTAGCGGGAGGACCCACGAGCAGTACTTC; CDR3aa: CASSTSGRTHEQYF
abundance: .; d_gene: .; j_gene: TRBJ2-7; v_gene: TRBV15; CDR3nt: TGTGCCACCAGCAGAGGGCCCCTCCTAGGTTACGAGCAGTACTTC; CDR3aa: CATSRGPLLGYEQYF
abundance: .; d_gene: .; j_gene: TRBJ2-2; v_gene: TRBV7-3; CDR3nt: TGTGCCAGCAGCTCCCAGGGTAACACCGGGGAGCTGTTTTTT; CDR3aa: CASSSQGNTGELFF
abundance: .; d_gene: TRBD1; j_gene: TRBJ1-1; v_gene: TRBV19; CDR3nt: TGTGCCAGTAGTCCCAGGGGGCGGACTGAAGCTTTCTTT; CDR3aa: CASSPRGRTEAFF
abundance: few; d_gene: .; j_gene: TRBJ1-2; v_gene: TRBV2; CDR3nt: TGTGCCAGCAGTGAAGATCGGGACTATGGCTACACCTTC; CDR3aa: CASSEDRDYGYTF
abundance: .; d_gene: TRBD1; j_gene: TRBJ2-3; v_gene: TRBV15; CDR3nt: TGTGCCACCAGCAGGGGACAGCGCACAGATACGCAGTATTTT; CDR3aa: CATSRGQRTDTQYF
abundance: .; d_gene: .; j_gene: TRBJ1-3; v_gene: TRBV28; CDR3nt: TGTGCCAGCAGTTTCCGGGTTCACTCTGGAAACACCATATATTTT; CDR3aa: CASSFRVHSGNTIYF
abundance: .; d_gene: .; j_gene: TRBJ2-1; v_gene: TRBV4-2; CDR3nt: TGTGCCAGCAGGGACTCGGACAATGAGCAGTTCTTC; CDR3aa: CASRDSDNEQFF
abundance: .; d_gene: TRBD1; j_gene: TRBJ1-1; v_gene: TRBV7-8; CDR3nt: TGTGCCAGCAGCCCCCGACAGGGAGCCACCACTGAAGCTTTCTTT; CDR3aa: CASSPRQGATTEAFF
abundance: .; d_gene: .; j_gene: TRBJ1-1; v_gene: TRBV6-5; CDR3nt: TGTGCCAGCAGTTACTCCGCCCCAGGGGACACTGAAGCTTTCTTT; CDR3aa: CASSYSAPGDTEAFF
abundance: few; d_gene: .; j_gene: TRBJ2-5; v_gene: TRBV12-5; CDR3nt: TGTGCTAGTGGTTTGGTACCCGGGGAGACCCAGTACTTC; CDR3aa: CASGLVPGETQYF
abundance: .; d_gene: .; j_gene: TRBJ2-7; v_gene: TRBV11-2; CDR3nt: TGTGCCAGCAGCTTAGACAGGGGAAGTACCTACGAGCAGTACTTC; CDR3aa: CASSLDRGSTYEQYF
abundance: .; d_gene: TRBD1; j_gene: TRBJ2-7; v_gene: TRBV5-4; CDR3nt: TGTGCCAGCAGCCGATTTTCCGGGACAGGGCTCTACGAGCAGTACTTC; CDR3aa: CASSRFSGTGLYEQYF
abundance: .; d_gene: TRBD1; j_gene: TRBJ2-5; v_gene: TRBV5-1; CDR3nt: TGCGCCAGCAGTAAGGACAGGGGGACAGAGACCCAGTACTTC; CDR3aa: CASSKDRGTETQYF
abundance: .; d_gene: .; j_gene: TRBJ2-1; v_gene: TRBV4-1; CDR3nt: TGCGCCAGCAGCCTCGACTCAGACAATGAGCAGTTCTTC; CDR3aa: CASSLDSDNEQFF
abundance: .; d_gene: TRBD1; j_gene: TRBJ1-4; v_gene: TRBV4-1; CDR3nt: TGCGCCAGCAGCCTCCCCACAGGGGTCAATGAAAAACTGTTTTTT; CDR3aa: CASSLPTGVNEKLFF
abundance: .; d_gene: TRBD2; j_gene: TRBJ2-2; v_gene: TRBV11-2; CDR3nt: TGTGCCAGCAGCTTAGAACTAGCGGGAGGAACCGGGGAGCTGTTTTTT; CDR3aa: CASSLELAGGTGELFF
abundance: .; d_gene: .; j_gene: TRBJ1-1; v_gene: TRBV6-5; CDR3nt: TGTGCCAGCAGTTCCGGGACTGTCCCCTCGAACACTGAAGCTTTCTTT; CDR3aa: CASSSGTVPSNTEAFF